This TCR beta chain was obtained from a study of T cells after yellow fever vaccination. This clonotype was counted ten times or more. The antigen is undetermined. TCRdb processed the 5' RACE reads anew with MiXCR; each CDR3 protein has one entry. This table has a few hundred thousand distinct CDR3 sequences, roughly 8.3% appearing once. Germline CDR1 reads SGHTA; CDR2 reads FQGNSA. V was trimmed by 3 bases and J by 2 bases, leaving 9 bases between them. The CDR3 is made up of 14 amino acids. Whole-study findings and limits: Weaker overall was a secondary response that nonetheless peaked faster, on day 5 versus 15.

This TCR derives from a man younger than 35 who received the YFV17D yellow fever vaccine. This material consisted of PBMCs, taken around 45 days after the first yellow fever vaccination. The chain is built from TRBV7-2 and TRBJ2-3; TRBD2 is a possible D gene (5 bases). The CDR3 reads CASSLYGVTDTQYF. The CDR3 DNA follows: TGTGCCAGCAGCTTGTACGGGGTCACAGATACGCAGTATTTT. The variable domain in full, completed from reference TRBV7-2 and TRBJ2-3, reads GAGVSQSPSNKVTEKGKDVELRCDPISGHTALYWYRQSLGQGLEFLIYFQGNSAPDKSGLPSDRFSAERTGGSVSTLTIQRTQQEDSAVYLCASSLYGVTDTQYFGPGTRLTVL.